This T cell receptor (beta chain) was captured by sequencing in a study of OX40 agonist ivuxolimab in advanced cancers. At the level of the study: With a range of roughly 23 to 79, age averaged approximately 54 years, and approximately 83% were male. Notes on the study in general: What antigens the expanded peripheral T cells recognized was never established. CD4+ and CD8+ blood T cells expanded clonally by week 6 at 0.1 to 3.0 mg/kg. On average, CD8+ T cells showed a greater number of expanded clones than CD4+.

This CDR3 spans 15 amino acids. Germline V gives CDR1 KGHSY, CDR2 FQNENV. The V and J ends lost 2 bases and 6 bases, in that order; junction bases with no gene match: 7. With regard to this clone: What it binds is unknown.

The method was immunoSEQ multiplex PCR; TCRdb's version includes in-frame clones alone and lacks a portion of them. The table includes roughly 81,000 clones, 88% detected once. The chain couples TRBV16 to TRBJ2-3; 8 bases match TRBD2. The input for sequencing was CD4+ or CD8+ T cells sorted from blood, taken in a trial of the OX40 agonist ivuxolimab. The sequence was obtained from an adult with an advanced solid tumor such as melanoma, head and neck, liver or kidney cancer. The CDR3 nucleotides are TGTGCCAGCAGCCAAGGGACTAGTGTTTACGATACGCAGTATTTT. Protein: CASSQGTSVYDTQYF.